These T cell receptor beta chains were read from a single sample in a study of T cell responses to AZD1222 COVID-19 vaccine. Only in-frame clones appear in the TCRdb table, and some are missing; sequencing was by immunoSEQ multiplex PCR. Of about 100,000 clones in the sample, 92% were seen once. The sample was peripheral blood, taken on day 0 of AZD1222 vaccination. These receptor sequences come from an adult in good health. Both conserved end residues are part of each CDR3. The D gene is left open where the match is weak. Size is omitted from some rows. Given values are once, few, many or a class for expanded clones.

TGTGCCAGCAGCGTTGGCGTTCACACTGAAGCTTTCTTT,CASSVGVHTEAFF,TRBJ1-1,NA,NA,TRBV9
TGTGCCAGCAGTTTAGGGGCTAGCTCCTACAATGAGCAGTTCTTC,CASSLGASSYNEQFF,TRBJ2-1,NA,NA,TRBV27
TGTGCCAGCAGTACTAGACAGACCTACGAGCAGTACTTC,CASSTRQTYEQYF,TRBJ2-7,NA,NA,TRBV12-3/TRBV12-4
TGTGCCTGGAGTGTAGTGACCCGCTCCTACAATGAGCAGTTCTTC,CAWSVVTRSYNEQFF,TRBJ2-1,NA,NA,TRBV30
TGTGCCAGTAGTATTGGAATCGGAAACACCATATATTTT,CASSIGIGNTIYF,TRBJ1-3,NA,NA,TRBV19
TGTGCCAGCAGCTTCCAGGGACTAGCGGGGGGGCGAGATACGCAGTATTTT,CASSFQGLAGGRDTQYF,TRBJ2-3,NA,TRBD2,TRBV7-2
TGTGCCAGTAGCCAATTCCGGGGGGCCGGGGAGCTGTTTTTT,CASSQFRGAGELFF,TRBJ2-2,NA,TRBD2,TRBV19
TGTGCCAGCAGCTTGAGGGTCTTAGACATTCAGTACTTC,CASSLRVLDIQYF,TRBJ2-4,NA,NA,TRBV5-8
TGTGCCAGCAGCCTCCAGATCGGCCACTACGAGCAGTACTTC,CASSLQIGHYEQYF,TRBJ2-7,NA,NA,TRBV11-2
TGTGCCAGTAGTAGGCTGGGCTCTGGAAACACCATATATTTT,CASSRLGSGNTIYF,TRBJ1-3,NA,NA,TRBV19
TGTGCCAGCAGCTTACGGGACAGGGGAAAAGCGGAAGCTTTCTTT,CASSLRDRGKAEAFF,TRBJ1-1,NA,TRBD1,TRBV7-8
TGTGCCAGCAGCGATACTGTGGGTGTGGGGCAAGCTCTTAGGGAGACCCAGTACTTC,CASSDTVGVGQALRETQYF,TRBJ2-5,NA,NA,TRBV28
TGCGCCAGCAGCTTTGGGGGAAGTGGCACTGAAGCTTTCTTT,CASSFGGSGTEAFF,TRBJ1-1,NA,NA,TRBV5-1
TGCACCAGCTATTTGGGTAGGGCCCTGGTCAAAAACATTCAGTACTTC,CTSYLGRALVKNIQYF,TRBJ2-4,NA,NA,TRBV1
TGTGCCAGCAGACAACAGGAGAATCAGCCCCAGCATTTT,CASRQQENQPQHF,TRBJ1-5,NA,NA,TRBV2
TGTGCCAGCAGCTTGGCGAAGGGGGCTGCCTACGAGCAGTACTTC,CASSLAKGAAYEQYF,TRBJ2-7,few,TRBD1,TRBV5-5
TGTGCCAGCAGCTTAGATCCCCAGCGGGGGAACACCGGGGAGCTGTTTTTT,CASSLDPQRGNTGELFF,TRBJ2-2,once,TRBD2,TRBV11-3
TGTGCCAGCAGCCAAGGCGGATATCGTGGCTACACCTTC,CASSQGGYRGYTF,TRBJ1-2,NA,NA,TRBV3-1/TRBV3-2
TGTGCCAGCTCACCCGGGACAGGGTACAATGAGCAGTTCTTC,CASSPGTGYNEQFF,TRBJ2-1,NA,TRBD1,TRBV18
TGTGCCAGCAAGCTAGTTGAAATCGAAAATGAGCAGTTCTTC,CASKLVEIENEQFF,TRBJ2-1,once,NA,TRBV6-6
TGTGCCAGCCAGCCGAGGGTGGTGTCCTACAATGAGCAGTTCTTC,CASQPRVVSYNEQFF,TRBJ2-1,NA,NA,TRBV5-8
TGCGCCAGCAGCCATAACCTAGCGGACCAAGAGACCCAGTACTTC,CASSHNLADQETQYF,TRBJ2-5,NA,TRBD2,TRBV4-3
TGCGCCAGCAGCCAACCGGGACTAGCGGGGACACACAATGAGCAGTTCTTC,CASSQPGLAGTHNEQFF,TRBJ2-1,NA,TRBD2,TRBV4-3
TGTGCCAGCAGCTTAATGGGCTATAGCAATCAGCCCCAGCATTTT,CASSLMGYSNQPQHF,TRBJ1-5,NA,NA,TRBV11-2
TGTGCCACCAGTGATACACGGGGTGACGCAGGCGAAAATGAAAAACTGTTTTTT,CATSDTRGDAGENEKLFF,TRBJ1-4,NA,NA,TRBV24-1
TGCAGCGTTGAATTGGGTCAGGGCCCCCAGCATTTT,CSVELGQGPQHF,TRBJ1-5,NA,NA,TRBV29-1
TGCGCCAGCCGTCTAGGGGGGGCTGAGGGCGGGGAGCTGTTTTTT,CASRLGGAEGGELFF,TRBJ2-2,NA,NA,TRBV4-3
TGTGCCAGCAGCCCCAGTGGGGGCCTGGACGAGCAGTACTTC,CASSPSGGLDEQYF,TRBJ2-7,NA,NA,TRBV7-8
TGCGCCAGCACGGGACAGGGATATGGCTACACCTTC,CASTGQGYGYTF,TRBJ1-2,NA,TRBD1,TRBV5-1
TGTGCCAGCAGCTCGGGACTAGGGACGGGCGAGCAGTACTTC,CASSSGLGTGEQYF,TRBJ2-7,NA,TRBD2,TRBV7-3
TGTGCCAGCAGTTCCCGGGGGGGAACAGATACGCAGTATTTT,CASSSRGGTDTQYF,TRBJ2-3,NA,TRBD2,TRBV28
TGTGCCAGCAGTTACTCGGCGGGACGGGGTTCCTACGAGCAGTACTTC,CASSYSAGRGSYEQYF,TRBJ2-7,NA,NA,TRBV6-2/TRBV6-3
TGTGCCAGCAGCTTAGTAGGGGGACAGGGGCTAGCTTTCTTT,CASSLVGGQGLAFF,TRBJ1-1,NA,TRBD1,TRBV11-2
TGTGCCAGCAGCCGCGGGGGGGCCAGAGAGACCCAGTACTTC,CASSRGGARETQYF,TRBJ2-5,NA,TRBD2,TRBV5-6
TGTGCCAGCAGCTTGCAGGGGGCTGACTACGAGCAGTACTTC,CASSLQGADYEQYF,TRBJ2-7,NA,TRBD1,TRBV5-4
TGTGCCAGCTCAGCACTCGGGACTGACTCTGAAGCTTTCTTT,CASSALGTDSEAFF,TRBJ1-1,NA,NA,TRBV18
TGTGCCAGCAGTTTAGACCTGGGGGAGAGCAATCAGCCCCAGCATTTT,CASSLDLGESNQPQHF,TRBJ1-5,NA,NA,TRBV28
TGTGCCAGCAGCGTGGGAAGGGACATCTCAAATCAGCCCCAGCATTTT,CASSVGRDISNQPQHF,TRBJ1-5,NA,NA,TRBV9
TGTGCCAGCAGGACGGACAGGCACACCGGGGAGCTGTTTTTT,CASRTDRHTGELFF,TRBJ2-2,once,TRBD1,TRBV6-4
TGTGCCAGCTCAGTCCCGGGACAGGGAGATTGGCTTTACAATGAGCAGTTCTTC,CASSVPGQGDWLYNEQFF,TRBJ2-1,NA,TRBD1,TRBV6-4
TGTGCCAGCAGCCAGGACAGGGCCACTGAAGCTTTCTTT,CASSQDRATEAFF,TRBJ1-1,few,TRBD1,TRBV14
TGTGCCAGCAGCCAAACGGGCCCTCTCTCTGGAAACACCATATATTTT,CASSQTGPLSGNTIYF,TRBJ1-3,NA,NA,TRBV3-1/TRBV3-2
TGTGCCAGCAGAAGCCAAGATTTATTCCAGGGTGGAGAAGCTTTCTTT,CASRSQDLFQGGEAFF,TRBJ1-1,few,NA,TRBV3-1/TRBV3-2
TGTGCCAGCAGCTTCAGCTATGGCTACACCTTC,CASSFSYGYTF,TRBJ1-2,NA,NA,TRBV12-3/TRBV12-4
TGTGCCAGCAGCTTAGAAGGGTCTAGCGGGAGGTGGGTAGATACGCAGTATTTT,CASSLEGSSGRWVDTQYF,TRBJ2-3,NA,TRBD2,TRBV11-2
TGCGCCAGCAGCGCTACTAGCGGGGACTCAGCCAAAAACATTCAGTACTTC,CASSATSGDSAKNIQYF,TRBJ2-4,NA,TRBD2,TRBV5-1
TGTGCCAGCAGTTTGTGGGACAGGGATAATTCACCCCTCCACTTT,CASSLWDRDNSPLHF,TRBJ1-6,NA,TRBD1,TRBV27
TGTGCCTGGAGCCTCCTAGCGGGAGCTTACGAGCAGTACTTC,CAWSLLAGAYEQYF,TRBJ2-7,NA,TRBD2,TRBV30
TGCAGCGTTGAAGGGACCACAGGGGAGTGGAACACTGAAGCTTTCTTT,CSVEGTTGEWNTEAFF,TRBJ1-1,NA,TRBD1,TRBV29-1
TGTGCCAGCAGCCCCCGGACTAGCGATGGCACAGATACGCAGTATTTT,CASSPRTSDGTDTQYF,TRBJ2-3,few,TRBD2,TRBV9
TGTGCCTGGAAGGGACAGGATAACTATGGCTACACCTTC,CAWKGQDNYGYTF,TRBJ1-2,NA,TRBD1,TRBV30
TGTGCCAGCAGTGGACCTAGGACTAGCGGGGGGGCAGATACGCAGTATTTT,CASSGPRTSGGADTQYF,TRBJ2-3,NA,TRBD2,TRBV6-1
TGTGCCAGCAGCTTAATGGGGGCGAACGGCTACACCTTC,CASSLMGANGYTF,TRBJ1-2,NA,NA,TRBV7-2
TGTGCCAGCAGCTTGGGGACAGGGGTGAGTGGCTACACCTTC,CASSLGTGVSGYTF,TRBJ1-2,NA,TRBD1,TRBV5-5
TGTGCCAGCACCGTGGGACAGGGACTTCAGGGTGGCTACACCTTC,CASTVGQGLQGGYTF,TRBJ1-2,NA,TRBD1,TRBV7-2
TGTGCCAGCAGAGCGGCCGGGGGCAATCAATATGGCTACACCTTC,CASRAAGGNQYGYTF,TRBJ1-2,NA,NA,TRBV6-1
TGTGCCAGCAGCTTAGAGGCGGCGGGGGGCACAGATACGCAGTATTTT,CASSLEAAGGTDTQYF,TRBJ2-3,NA,TRBD2,TRBV7-3
TGTGCCAGCAGCCCTGGTATAGCCCTTGGTGGTGAGCAGTACTTC,CASSPGIALGGEQYF,TRBJ2-7,NA,NA,TRBV7-6